One sample yielded the 11 T cell receptor beta chains listed below, sequenced in a study of T cells expressing NK-cell markers. TCRdb re-called the 5' RACE reads; every CDR3 protein appears as one record, without DNA. Its table records over 13,000 distinct CDR3 sequences. Sequencing was done on a sample of blood T cells: a sorted CD56 or NKG2C T cell subset, CD4+ or CD8+ T cells, or bulk PBMC T cells (not recorded which). The source is a man aged 18 to 69 in good health.

V usage is TRBV11-2 and J usage is TRBJ2-1; TCRdb proposes TRBD2, but this gene call is untestable without DNA. Germline V gene data show CDR1 as SGHAT and CDR2 as FQNNGV. The CDR3 covers 17 residues. CDR3: CASSLWSRLAGDNEQFF. Full variable domain (remainder filled in from reference TRBV11-2 and TRBJ2-1): EAGVAQSPRYKIIEKRQSVAFWCNPISGHATLYWYQQILGQGPKLLIQFQNNGVVDDSQLPKDRFSAERLKGVDSTLKIQPAKLEDSAVYLCASSLWSRLAGDNEQFFGPGTRLTVL.

The V gene is TRBV20-1, the J gene TRBJ1-6. CDR3 length: 15 residues. Germline V gene lookup returns CDR1 DFQATT and CDR2 SNEGSKA (reference sequence). The CDR3: CSARLAGQNNSPLHF.

The rearrangement uses TRBV6-1 and TRBJ1-1; lacking DNA, the TRBD1 call made by TCRdb goes unchecked. The CDR3 is 13 amino acids. Germline V gene lookup returns CDR1 MNHNS and CDR2 SASEGT. CDR3: CASSESTGRRAFF.

This chain uses TRBV4-2 with TRBJ2-3; no DNA is available, so the TRBD2 call from TCRdb remains unchecked. Germline CDR1 LGHNA, CDR2 YNFKEQ. The CDR3 spans 16 residues. CDR3 protein: CASSLDRTSGGDTQYF.

This chain uses TRBV3-1 with TRBJ1-1. Germline V lookup: CDR1 LGHDT, CDR2 YNNKEL (reference sequence). There are 15 residues in the CDR3. The CDR3: CASSQDRAGFTEAFF.

This chain connects TRBV12-3 or TRBV12-4 to TRBJ2-2. This CDR3 is built from 14 residues. The CDR3 spells CASSWAGNTGELFF.

The genes are TRBV3-1 and TRBJ2-5; TCRdb gives TRBD1 as the D gene, but with no DNA this cannot be confirmed. Germline CDR1 is LGHDT and CDR2 is YNNKEL (reference sequence). This CDR3 has 12 residues. CDR3 region: CASSQSQATQYF.

The chain has TRBV20-1 and TRBJ2-7; TCRdb's D call of TRBD2 is untestable without DNA. Germline lookup yields CDR1 DFQATT and CDR2 SNEGSKA (reference sequence). The CDR3 spans 15 residues. The CDR3 loop is CSARSQAGGPSEQYF.

V is TRBV7-2 and J is TRBJ2-7; TCRdb's D call of TRBD1 is untestable without DNA. Germline CDR1 is SGHTA and CDR2 is FQGNSA. There are 13 residues in the CDR3. The CDR3 reads CASSFGQVYEQYF.

The chain has TRBV20-1 and TRBJ2-7; TCRdb designates TRBD2, a call that cannot be tested without DNA. CDR3 length: 13 amino acids. Germline V gives CDR1 DFQATT, CDR2 SNEGSKA (reference sequence). CDR3 protein: CSAQTSGGYEQYF.

The V gene is TRBV6-1, the J gene TRBJ2-3; the D call from TCRdb, TRBD2, cannot be confirmed without DNA. CDR1 is MNHNS and CDR2 is SASEGT in the germline V gene. CDR3 length: 14 amino acids. The CDR3 protein is CASRQPSGTDTQYF.